The next 10 T cell receptor beta chains were all read from a single sample in a study of T cell changes during pregnancy in multiple sclerosis. Some clones are missing from TCRdb's copy, which holds only in-frame ones; the method was immunoSEQ multiplex PCR. The sample yields tens of thousands of clones, approximately 90% seen once. The sample was peripheral blood, taken in the second trimester of pregnancy. The receptors were sampled from a female donor with multiple sclerosis, enrolled in a pregnancy study.

This chain links TRBV2 with TRBJ1-4; maybe TRBD1 (5 bases). Trimming shortened V by 6 bases and J by 7 bases, and 18 bases separated the two germline ends. CDR1 SNHLY and CDR2 FYNNEI come from the germline V gene. The CDR3 is 15 residues long. The CDR3 coding sequence is TGTGCCAGCAGGAGCCAGGGAGGGGCAGGTGAAAAACTGTTTTTT. Translating gives CASRSQGGAGEKLFF.

J is TRBJ2-7 and V is TRBV2; the match to TRBD1 covers 7 bases. This CDR3 contains 15 residues. Germline trimming cut 6 bases from V and 0 bases from J; bases unmatched to any gene: 8. Germline CDR1 reads SNHLY; CDR2 reads FYNNEI. The CDR3 coding sequence is TGTGCCAGCAGCGCCGGGACAGTAATCTCCTACGAGCAGTACTTC. It encodes CASSAGTVISYEQYF.

CDR3 sequence: CASSPQGLGNQPQHF. The CDR3 DNA reads TGTGCCAGCAGCCCCCAAGGACTGGGCAATCAGCCCCAGCATTTT. V is TRBV5-6 and J is TRBJ1-5; D call uncertain. This CDR3 has 15 amino acids. Per germline, CDR1 SGHDT and CDR2 YYEEEE. Trimming shortened V by 4 bases and J by 2 bases, and 13 bases separated the two germline ends.

The chain uses TRBV28 and TRBJ1-2; no clear D gene. The CDR3 sequence is 14 residues long. CDR1 MDHEN and CDR2 SYDVKM come from the germline V gene. Trimming left V 1 base short and J 2 bases short, with 8 bases between. The DNA for the CDR3 is TGTGCCAGCAGTTTATTCGGCGGAAACTATGGCTACACCTTC. It codes for CASSLFGGNYGYTF.

V gene TRBV5-1 combines with J gene TRBJ2-1, with TRBD2 as a possible D gene (5 bases). Germline loops: CDR1 SGHRS, CDR2 YFSETQ. V dropped 1 base and J dropped 0 bases, with 17 bases sitting between them. The CDR3 consists of 18 residues. The DNA of the CDR3 is TGCGCCAGCAGCTTGACGGATAGCGCTAGGAGCTCCTACAATGAGCAGTTCTTC. This codes for CASSLTDSARSSYNEQFF.

The chain joins TRBV9 to TRBJ2-1; D unresolved. V was pared by 2 bases and J by 9 bases, with 9 bases between. Per germline, CDR1 SGDLS and CDR2 YYNGEE. The CDR3 runs to 12 residues. CDR3 nucleotide sequence: TGTGCCAGCAGCGTTCATTGGAGTGAGCAGTTCTTC. This encodes CASSVHWSEQFF.

The CDR3 reads CASSLRAGGPTDTQYF. Here the CDR3 DNA reads TGTGCCAGCAGCTTACGAGCGGGGGGCCCCACAGATACGCAGTATTTT. This chain joins TRBV7-9 and TRBJ2-3, with 9 positions matching TRBD2. V shed 2 bases and J 2 bases; nucleotides not matched to a gene: 5. Germline V CDR1 and CDR2: SEHNR, FQNEAQ (reference sequence). This CDR3 comprises 16 residues.

The chain links TRBV4-3 to TRBJ1-6; the D gene is possibly TRBD1 (5 bases). There are 14 residues in the CDR3. Germline CDR1 reads LGHNA; CDR2 reads YSLEER. The germline V and J ends were trimmed by 0 bases and 9 bases, with 9 bases remaining between them. DNA of the CDR3: TGCGCCAGCAGCCAAGAGACCCAGGGTTCACCCCTCCACTTT. Its translation: CASSQETQGSPLHF.

V usage is TRBV15 and J usage is TRBJ1-3, with TRBD1 identical over 8 bases. V dropped 0 bases and J dropped 4; count of bases not matched to a gene: 11. The CDR3 loop spans 18 amino acids. CDR1 is LNHNV, CDR2 YYDKDF, per germline (reference sequence). In DNA, the CDR3 is TGTGCCACCAGCAGAGATAGGACCCAGGGGGCGCCGGGAAACACCATATATTTT. Protein: CATSRDRTQGAPGNTIYF.

This rearrangement joins TRBV4-1 to TRBJ1-6; maybe TRBD1 (5 bases). V lost 1 base and J lost 10, with 17 bases in between. CDR1 and CDR2 (germline): MGHRA, YSYEKL. The CDR3 has 16 amino acids. The CDR3 region is CASSQGVGGPLSPLHF. CDR3 nucleotide sequence: TGCGCCAGCAGCCAAGGAGTGGGGGGTCCTCTATCACCCCTCCACTTT.